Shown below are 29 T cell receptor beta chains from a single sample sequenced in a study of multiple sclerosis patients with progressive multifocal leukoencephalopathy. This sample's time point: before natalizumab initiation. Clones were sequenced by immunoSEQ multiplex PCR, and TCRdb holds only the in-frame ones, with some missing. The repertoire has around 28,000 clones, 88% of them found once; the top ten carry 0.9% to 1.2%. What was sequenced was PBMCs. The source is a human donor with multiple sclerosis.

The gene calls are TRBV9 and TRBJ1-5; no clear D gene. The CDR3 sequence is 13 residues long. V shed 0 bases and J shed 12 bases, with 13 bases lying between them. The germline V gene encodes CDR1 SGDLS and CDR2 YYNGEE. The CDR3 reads CASSVDLSDRQHF. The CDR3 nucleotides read TGTGCCAGCAGCGTAGACCTCTCGGATCGCCAGCATTTT.

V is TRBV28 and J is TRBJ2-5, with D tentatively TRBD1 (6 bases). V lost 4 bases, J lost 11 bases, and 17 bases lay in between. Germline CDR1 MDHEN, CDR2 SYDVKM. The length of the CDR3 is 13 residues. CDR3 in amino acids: CASSSRDITQQYF. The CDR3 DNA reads TGTGCCAGCAGTTCTAGGGACATAACCCAGCAGTACTTC. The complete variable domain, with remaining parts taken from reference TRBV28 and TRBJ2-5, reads DVKVTQSSRYLVKRTGEKVFLECVQDMDHENMFWYRQDPGLGLRLIYFSYDVKMKEKGDIPEGYSVSREKKERFSLILESASTNQTSMYLCASSSRDITQQYFGPGTRLLVL.

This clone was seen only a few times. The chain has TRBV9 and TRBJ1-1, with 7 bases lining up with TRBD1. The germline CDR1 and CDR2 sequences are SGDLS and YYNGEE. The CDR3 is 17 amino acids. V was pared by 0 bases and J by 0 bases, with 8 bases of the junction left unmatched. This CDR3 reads CASSVGAGGVMNTEAFF. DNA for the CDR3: TGTGCCAGCAGCGTAGGGGCAGGGGGTGTCATGAACACTGAAGCTTTCTTT.

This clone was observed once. The CDR3 DNA reads as TGCAGCGTTGAAGGAGCATGGGACAGGGGTGTTAGCTATGGCTACACCTTC. This translates into CSVEGAWDRGVSYGYTF. This chain joins TRBV29-1 and TRBJ1-2, with 10 positions matching TRBD1. Germline loops: CDR1 SQVTM, CDR2 ANQGSEA. CDR3 size: 17 residues. Losses at the gene ends were 1 base for V and 4 bases for J; bases not matched to a gene: 12.

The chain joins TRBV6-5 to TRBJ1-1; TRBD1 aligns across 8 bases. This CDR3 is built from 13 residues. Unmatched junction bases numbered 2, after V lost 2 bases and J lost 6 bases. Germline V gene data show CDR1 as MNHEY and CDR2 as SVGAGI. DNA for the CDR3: TGTGCCAGCAGTTACGACAGGGGAGCTGAAGCTTTCTTT. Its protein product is CASSYDRGAEAFF.

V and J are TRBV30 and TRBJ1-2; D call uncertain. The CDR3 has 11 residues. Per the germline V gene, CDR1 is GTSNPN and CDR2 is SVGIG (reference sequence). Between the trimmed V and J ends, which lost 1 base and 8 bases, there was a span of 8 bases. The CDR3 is CAWSGLGGYTF. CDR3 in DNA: TGTGCCTGGAGTGGACTTGGAGGCTACACCTTC.

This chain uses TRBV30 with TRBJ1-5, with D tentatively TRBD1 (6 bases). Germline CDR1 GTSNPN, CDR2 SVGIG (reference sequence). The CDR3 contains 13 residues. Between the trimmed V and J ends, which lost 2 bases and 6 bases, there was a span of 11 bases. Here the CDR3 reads CAWSQGPSQPQHF. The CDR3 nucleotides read TGTGCCTGGAGTCAGGGGCCCAGTCAGCCCCAGCATTTT. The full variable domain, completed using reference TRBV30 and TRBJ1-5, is SQTIHQWPATLVQPVGSPLSLECTVEGTSNPNLYWYRQAAGRGLQLLFYSVGIGQISSEVPQNLSASRPQDRQFILSSKKLLLSDSGFYLCAWSQGPSQPQHFGDGTRLSIL.

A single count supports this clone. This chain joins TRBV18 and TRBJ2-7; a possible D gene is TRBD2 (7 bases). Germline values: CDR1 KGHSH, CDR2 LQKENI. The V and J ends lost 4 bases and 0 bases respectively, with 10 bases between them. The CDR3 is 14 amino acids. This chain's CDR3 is CASSRAGASYEQYF. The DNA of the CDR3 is TGTGCCAGCTCACGGGCGGGGGCCTCCTACGAGCAGTACTTC.

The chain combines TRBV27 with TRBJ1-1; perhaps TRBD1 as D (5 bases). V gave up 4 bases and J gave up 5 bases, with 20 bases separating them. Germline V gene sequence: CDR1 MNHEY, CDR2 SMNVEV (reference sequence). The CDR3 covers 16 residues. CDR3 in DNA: TGTGCCAGCAGTTCATATCACCCGACGAGGGGAACTGAAGCTTTCTTT. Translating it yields CASSSYHPTRGTEAFF.

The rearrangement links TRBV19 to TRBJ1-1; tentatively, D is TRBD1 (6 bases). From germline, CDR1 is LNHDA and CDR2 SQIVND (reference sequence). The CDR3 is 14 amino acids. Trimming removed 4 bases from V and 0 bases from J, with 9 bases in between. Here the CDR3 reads CASSKGVMNTEAFF. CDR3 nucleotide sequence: TGTGCCAGTAGTAAGGGGGTAATGAACACTGAAGCTTTCTTT. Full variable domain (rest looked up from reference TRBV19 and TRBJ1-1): DGGITQSPKYLFRKEGQNVTLSCEQNLNHDAMYWYRQDPGQGLRLIYYSQIVNDFQKGDIAEGYSVSREKKESFPLTVTSAQKNPTAFYLCASSKGVMNTEAFFGQGTRLTVV.

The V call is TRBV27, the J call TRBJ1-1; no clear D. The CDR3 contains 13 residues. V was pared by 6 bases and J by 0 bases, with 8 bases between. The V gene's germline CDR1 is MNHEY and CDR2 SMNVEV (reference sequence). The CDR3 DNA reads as TGTGCCAGCAGCTGGAACATGAACACTGAAGCTTTCTTT. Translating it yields CASSWNMNTEAFF.

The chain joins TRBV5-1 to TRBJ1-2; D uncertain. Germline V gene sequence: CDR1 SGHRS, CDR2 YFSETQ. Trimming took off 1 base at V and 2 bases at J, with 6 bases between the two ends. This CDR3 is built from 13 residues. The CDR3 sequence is CASSLLVNYGYTF. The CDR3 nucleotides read TGCGCCAGCAGCTTGCTCGTGAACTATGGCTACACCTTC.

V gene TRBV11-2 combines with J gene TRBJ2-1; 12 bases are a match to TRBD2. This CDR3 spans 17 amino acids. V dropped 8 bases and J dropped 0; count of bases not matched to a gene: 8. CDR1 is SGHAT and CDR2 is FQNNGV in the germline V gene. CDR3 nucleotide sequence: TGTGCCAGCTTAACTAGCGGGGGGCCAAGCTCCTACAATGAGCAGTTCTTC. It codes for CASLTSGGPSSYNEQFF.

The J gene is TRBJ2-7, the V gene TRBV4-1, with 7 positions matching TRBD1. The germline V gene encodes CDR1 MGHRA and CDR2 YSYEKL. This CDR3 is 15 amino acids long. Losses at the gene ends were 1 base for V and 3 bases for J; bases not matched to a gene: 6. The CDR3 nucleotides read TGCGCCAGCAGCCAAGTACCGGGACAGAACTACGAGCAGTACTTC. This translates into CASSQVPGQNYEQYF.

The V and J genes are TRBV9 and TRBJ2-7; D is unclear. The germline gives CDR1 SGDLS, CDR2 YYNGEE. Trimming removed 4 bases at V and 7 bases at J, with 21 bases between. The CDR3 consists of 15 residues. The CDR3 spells CASSPQTDPSGEQYF. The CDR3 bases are TGTGCCAGCAGCCCCCAGACGGACCCTTCTGGAGAGCAGTACTTC.

The CDR3 DNA is TGTGCCAGCAGCCTAGGGACCACGGGTTACTACAATGAGCAGTTCTTC. Translated: CASSLGTTGYYNEQFF. The gene calls are TRBV7-8 and TRBJ2-1; tentatively, D is TRBD1 or TRBD2 (5 bases each). The germline gives CDR1 SGHVS, CDR2 FQNEAQ. The V and J ends lost 5 bases and 3 bases respectively, with 17 bases between them. This CDR3 comprises 16 residues.

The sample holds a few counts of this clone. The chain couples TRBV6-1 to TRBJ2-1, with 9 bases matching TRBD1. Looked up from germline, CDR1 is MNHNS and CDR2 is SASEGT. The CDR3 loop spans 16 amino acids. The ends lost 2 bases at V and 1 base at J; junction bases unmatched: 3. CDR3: CASSEPGQGSYNEQFF. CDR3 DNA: TGTGCCAGCAGTGAACCGGGACAGGGTTCCTACAATGAGCAGTTCTTC.

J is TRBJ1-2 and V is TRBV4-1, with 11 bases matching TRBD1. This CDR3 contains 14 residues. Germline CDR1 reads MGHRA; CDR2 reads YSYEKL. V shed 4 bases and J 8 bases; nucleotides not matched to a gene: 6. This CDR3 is CASSPGQGARGYTF. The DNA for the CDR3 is TGCGCCAGCAGCCCTGGACAGGGGGCGAGAGGCTACACCTTC.

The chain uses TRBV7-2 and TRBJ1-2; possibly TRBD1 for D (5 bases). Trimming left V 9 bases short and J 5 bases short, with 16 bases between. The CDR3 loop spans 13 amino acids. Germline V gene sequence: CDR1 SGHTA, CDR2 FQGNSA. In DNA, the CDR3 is TGTGCCAGTCGGGGGGTGGTGACGTATGGCTACACCTTC. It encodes CASRGVVTYGYTF.

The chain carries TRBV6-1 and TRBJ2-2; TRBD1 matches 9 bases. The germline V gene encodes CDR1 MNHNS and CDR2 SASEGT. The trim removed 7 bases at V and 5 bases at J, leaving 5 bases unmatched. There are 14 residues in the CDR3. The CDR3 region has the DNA TGTGCCAGCATAACAGGGGGCAAAACCGGGGAGCTGTTTTTT. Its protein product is CASITGGKTGELFF.

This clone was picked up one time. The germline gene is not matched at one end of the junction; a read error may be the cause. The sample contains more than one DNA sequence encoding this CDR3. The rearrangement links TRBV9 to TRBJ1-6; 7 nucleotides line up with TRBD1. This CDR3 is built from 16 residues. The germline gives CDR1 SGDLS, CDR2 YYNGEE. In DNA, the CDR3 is TGCGCCAGCAGCGAGACCGGGAGGGGGCTCCATTCACCCCTCCACTTT. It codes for CASSETGRGLHSPLHF.

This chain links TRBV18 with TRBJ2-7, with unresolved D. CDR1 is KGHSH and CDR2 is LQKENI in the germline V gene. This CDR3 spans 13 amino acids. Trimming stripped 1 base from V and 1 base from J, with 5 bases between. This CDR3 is CASSPHRSYEQYF. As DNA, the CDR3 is TGTGCCAGCTCACCACACAGATCCTACGAGCAGTACTTC.

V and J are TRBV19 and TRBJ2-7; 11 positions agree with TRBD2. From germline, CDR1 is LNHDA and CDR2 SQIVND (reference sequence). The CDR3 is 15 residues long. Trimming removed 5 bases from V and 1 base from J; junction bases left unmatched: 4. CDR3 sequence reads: CASSAASGGSYEQYF. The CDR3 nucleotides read TGTGCCAGTAGTGCCGCTAGCGGGGGGTCCTACGAGCAGTACTTC.

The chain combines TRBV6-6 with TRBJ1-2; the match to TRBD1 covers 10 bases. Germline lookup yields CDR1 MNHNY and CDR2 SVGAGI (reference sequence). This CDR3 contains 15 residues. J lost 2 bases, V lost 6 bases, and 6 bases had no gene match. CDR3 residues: CASREQTGGNYGYTF. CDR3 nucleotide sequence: TGTGCCAGCAGGGAACAGACAGGGGGCAACTATGGCTACACCTTC.

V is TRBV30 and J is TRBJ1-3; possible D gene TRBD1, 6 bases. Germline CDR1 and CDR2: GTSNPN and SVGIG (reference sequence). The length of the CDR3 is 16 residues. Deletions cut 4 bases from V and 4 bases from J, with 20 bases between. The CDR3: CAWIPAHRADGNTIYF. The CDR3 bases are TGTGCCTGGATCCCGGCCCACAGGGCAGACGGAAACACCATATATTTT.

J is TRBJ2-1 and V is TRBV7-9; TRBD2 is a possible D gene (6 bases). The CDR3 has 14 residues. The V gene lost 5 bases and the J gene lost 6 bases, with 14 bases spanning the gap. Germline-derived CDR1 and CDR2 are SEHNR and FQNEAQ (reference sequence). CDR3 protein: CASSPLPTSNEQFF. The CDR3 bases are TGTGCCAGCAGCCCCCTCCCGACTAGCAATGAGCAGTTCTTC.

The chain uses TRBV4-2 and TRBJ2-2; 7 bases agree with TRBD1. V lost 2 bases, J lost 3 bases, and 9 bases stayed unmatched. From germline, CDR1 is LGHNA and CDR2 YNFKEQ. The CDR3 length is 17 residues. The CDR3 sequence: CASSQLPGTVDTGELFF. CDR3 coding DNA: TGTGCCAGCAGCCAACTGCCCGGGACAGTAGACACCGGGGAGCTGTTTTTT.

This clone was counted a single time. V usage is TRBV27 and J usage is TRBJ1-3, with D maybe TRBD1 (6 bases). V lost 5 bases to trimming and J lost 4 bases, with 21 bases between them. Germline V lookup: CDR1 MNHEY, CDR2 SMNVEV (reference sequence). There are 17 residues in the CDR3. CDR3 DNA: TGTGCCAGCAGTCCCCGGACAGTTACTAATCTCGGAAACACCATATATTTT. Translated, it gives CASSPRTVTNLGNTIYF.

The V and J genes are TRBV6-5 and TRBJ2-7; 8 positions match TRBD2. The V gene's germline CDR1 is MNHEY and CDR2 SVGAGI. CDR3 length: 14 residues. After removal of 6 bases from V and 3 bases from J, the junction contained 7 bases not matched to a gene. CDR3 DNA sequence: TGTGCCAGCAGCCCCCGGGGGGGCCTCTACGAGCAGTACTTC. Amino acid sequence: CASSPRGGLYEQYF.